This T cell receptor beta chain was recorded in a study of T-cell reconstitution after alpha-beta-depleted transplantation in children. Unique molecular identifiers featured in how the TCRbeta library was prepared. TCRdb recomputed calls from the PCR reads with MiXCR, one row per CDR3 protein. The table has about 300,000 distinct CDR3 sequences, less than 9.5% seen once. This clonotype was seen repeatedly, ten times or more. What it binds is unknown. Study results and limitations: Approximately two months post-transplant, alpha-beta T cells reportedly originated from several hundred expanded graft clones. Surviving recipient T cells and thymic progenitors accounted for the high day-60 TCRbeta diversity observed in some patients. When one year had passed after transplant, most T-cell counts and diversity came from newly produced T cells.

Between the trimmed V and J ends, which lost 3 bases and 11 bases, there was a span of 10 bases. Germline-derived CDR1 and CDR2 are DFQATT and SNEGSKA (reference sequence). The CDR3 extends over 10 amino acids. This rearrangement joins TRBV20-1 to TRBJ1-1; tentatively, D is TRBD1 (6 bases). This clonotype was sampled from a female patient under 10 years old who had a stem cell transplant for Fanconi anemia, so the T cells may come from the graft donor. Sequenced here: peripheral blood, sampled 360 days after TCRalphabeta/CD19-depleted stem cell transplant. CDR3 DNA: TGCAGTGCTAGCGCAGGGGCGGCTTTCTTT. Translated: CSASAGAAFF.